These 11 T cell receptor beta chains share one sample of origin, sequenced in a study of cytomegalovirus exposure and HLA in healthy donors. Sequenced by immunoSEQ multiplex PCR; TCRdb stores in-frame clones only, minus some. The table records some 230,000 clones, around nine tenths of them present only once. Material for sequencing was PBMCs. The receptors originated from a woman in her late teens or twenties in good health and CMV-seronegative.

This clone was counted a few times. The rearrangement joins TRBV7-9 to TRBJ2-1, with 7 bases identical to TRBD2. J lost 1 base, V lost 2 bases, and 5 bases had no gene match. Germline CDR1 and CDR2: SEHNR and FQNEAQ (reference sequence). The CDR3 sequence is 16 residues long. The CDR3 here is CASSLKGGRSYNEQFF. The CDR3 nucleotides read TGTGCCAGCAGCTTAAAAGGCGGGAGATCCTACAATGAGCAGTTCTTC.

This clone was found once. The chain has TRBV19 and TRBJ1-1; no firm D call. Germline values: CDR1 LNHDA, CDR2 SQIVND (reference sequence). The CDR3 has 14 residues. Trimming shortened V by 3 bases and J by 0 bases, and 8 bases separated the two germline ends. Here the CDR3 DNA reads TGTGCCAGTAGTATGGAGCTCATGAACACTGAAGCTTTCTTT. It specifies CASSMELMNTEAFF.

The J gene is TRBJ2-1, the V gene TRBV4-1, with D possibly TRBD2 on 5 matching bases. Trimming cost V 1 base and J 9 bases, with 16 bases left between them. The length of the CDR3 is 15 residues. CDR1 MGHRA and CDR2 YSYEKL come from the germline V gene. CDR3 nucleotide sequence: TGCGCCAGCAGCCAAGGCGACCGGACTCGGGGTGAGCAGTTCTTC. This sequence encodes CASSQGDRTRGEQFF.

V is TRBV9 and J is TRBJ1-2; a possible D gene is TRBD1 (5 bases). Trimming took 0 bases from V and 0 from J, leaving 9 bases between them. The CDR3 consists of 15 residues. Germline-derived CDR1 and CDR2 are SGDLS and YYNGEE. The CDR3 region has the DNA TGTGCCAGCAGCGTAGGGGCAGGGACTAACTATGGCTACACCTTC. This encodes CASSVGAGTNYGYTF.

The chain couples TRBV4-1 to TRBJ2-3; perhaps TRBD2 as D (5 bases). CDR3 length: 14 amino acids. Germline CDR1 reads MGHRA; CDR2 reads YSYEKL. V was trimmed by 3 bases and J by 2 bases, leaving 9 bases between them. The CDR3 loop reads CASSHSGFTDTQYF. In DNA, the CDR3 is TGCGCCAGCAGCCACAGCGGTTTCACAGATACGCAGTATTTT.

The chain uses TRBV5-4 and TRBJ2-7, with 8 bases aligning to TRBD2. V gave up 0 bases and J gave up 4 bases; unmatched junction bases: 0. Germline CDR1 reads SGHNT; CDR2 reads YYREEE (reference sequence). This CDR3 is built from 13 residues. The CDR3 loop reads CASSLVAGYEQYF. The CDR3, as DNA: TGTGCCAGCAGCTTGGTAGCGGGGTACGAGCAGTACTTC.

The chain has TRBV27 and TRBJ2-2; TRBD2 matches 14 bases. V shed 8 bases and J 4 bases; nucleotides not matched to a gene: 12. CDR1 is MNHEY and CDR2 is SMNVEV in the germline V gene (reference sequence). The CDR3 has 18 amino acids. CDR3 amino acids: CASWERLAGGTGTGELFF. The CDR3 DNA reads TGTGCCAGCTGGGAAAGACTAGCGGGAGGGACGGGCACCGGGGAGCTGTTTTTT.

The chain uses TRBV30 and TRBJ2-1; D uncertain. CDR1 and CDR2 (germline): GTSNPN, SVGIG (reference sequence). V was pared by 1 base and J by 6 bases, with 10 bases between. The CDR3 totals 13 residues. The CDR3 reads CAWSAGLGNEQFF. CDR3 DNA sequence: TGTGCCTGGAGTGCCGGGTTGGGCAATGAGCAGTTCTTC.

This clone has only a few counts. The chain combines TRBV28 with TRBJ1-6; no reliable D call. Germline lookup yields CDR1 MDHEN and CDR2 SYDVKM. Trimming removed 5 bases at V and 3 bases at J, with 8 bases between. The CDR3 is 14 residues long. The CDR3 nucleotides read TGTGCCAGCAGTGGGCCGCGCTATAATTCACCCCTCCACTTT. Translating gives CASSGPRYNSPLHF.

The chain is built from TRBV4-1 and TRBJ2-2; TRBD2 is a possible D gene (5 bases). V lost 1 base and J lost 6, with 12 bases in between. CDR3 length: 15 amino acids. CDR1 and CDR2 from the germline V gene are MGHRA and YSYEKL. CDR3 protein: CASSQVLNSAGELFF. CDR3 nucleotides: TGCGCCAGCAGCCAAGTCTTGAATAGCGCCGGGGAGCTGTTTTTT.

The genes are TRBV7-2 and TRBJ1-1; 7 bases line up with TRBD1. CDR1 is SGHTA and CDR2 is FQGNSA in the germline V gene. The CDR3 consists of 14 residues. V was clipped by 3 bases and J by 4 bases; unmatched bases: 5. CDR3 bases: TGTGCCAGCAGCTTCTCAGACAGGGCCACTGAAGCTTTCTTT. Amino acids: CASSFSDRATEAFF.